The source of this T cell receptor beta chain is a study of shared clonotypes between healthy human individuals. Study-level information: Every donor yielded three CD4 naive, three CD4 memory, two CD8 naive and one CD8 memory plate.

CDR3 length: 16 residues. CDR1 LGHNA and CDR2 YSLEER come from the germline V gene. J gave up 2 bases and V 1 base, and 4 bases lay outside the gene matches. Clones were sequenced by immunoSEQ multiplex PCR, and TCRdb holds only the in-frame ones, with some missing. This table holds 1.5 million to 1.9 million clones, 95% to 99% found once. The sample consisted of naive CD4+ T cells sorted from blood. The sample's subset: CD45RA+ positively selected. V is TRBV4-3 and J is TRBJ2-2; 7 bases map to TRBD2. This clonotype originated in a man aged 30 to 39 in good health. Written as DNA, the CDR3 is TGCGCCAGCAGCCAAGGAGCTAGCGGTAACACCGGGGAGCTGTTTTTT. It yields the protein CASSQGASGNTGELFF.